This record concerns one TCR beta chain sequence. MiXCR was run by TCRdb on the 5' RACE reads, yielding one entry per CDR3 protein. The sample shows hundreds of thousands of distinct CDR3 sequences, 20% to 25% of them seen only once. The source of the sample is a study of identical twins. This sample also appeared in a second study, on yellow fever vaccine responses in identical twins.

Source material: CD4+ T cells sorted from blood. The TCR was taken from a woman aged 18 to 35 in good health.

The CDR3 is CASSGGQGLVGYEQYF. The CDR3 nucleotides are TGTGCCAGCAGTGGGGGACAGGGACTAGTCGGCTACGAGCAGTACTTC. The chain is built from TRBV12-3 or TRBV12-4 and TRBJ2-7; perhaps TRBD1 as D (9 bases). V shed 5 bases and J shed 3 bases, with 20 bases lying between them. There are 16 residues in the CDR3.